Shown below are 18 T cell receptor beta chains from a single sample sequenced in a study of CD8 T cells in ankylosing spondylitis. A single record per CDR3 protein comes from TCRdb applying MiXCR to the 5' RACE reads. Found here are 35,000 to 40,000 distinct CDR3 sequences, 16% of them singletons; the top ten hold over 45%. Specimen: blood. These receptor sequences come from a male donor with ankylosing spondylitis or in good health (not recorded which).

V usage is TRBV15 and J usage is TRBJ2-1; TRBD1 might be the D (6 bases). This CDR3 is 14 amino acids long. CDR1 is LNHNV and CDR2 is YYDKDF in the germline V gene (reference sequence). V lost 7 bases and J 5 bases, leaving 15 bases between the germline ends. The CDR3 coding sequence is TGTGCCACCATAGGTGAGGACAGAGACAATGAGCAGTTCTTC. Protein sequence: CATIGEDRDNEQFF.

This clonotype has a handful of counts. The rearrangement joins TRBV5-5 to TRBJ1-5, with a weak D call TRBD1 (5 bases). Germline CDR1 is SGHKS and CDR2 is YYEKEE (reference sequence). The ends were cut back, 4 bases at V and 0 bases at J, with 14 bases in the middle. CDR3 size: 16 residues. The CDR3 coding sequence is TGTGCCAGCAGCCTAGGGGCAGCTTATAGCAATCAGCCCCAGCATTTT. Protein: CASSLGAAYSNQPQHF.

This clonotype was recorded a few times. CDR3 loop: CASSRRGEGRGTDTQYF. CDR3 DNA: TGTGCCAGCAGTCGAAGGGGGGAGGGCCGAGGCACAGATACGCAGTATTTT. The V gene is TRBV12-3 or TRBV12-4, the J gene TRBJ2-3, with D possibly TRBD2 on 7 matching bases. CDR3 length equals 17 residues. The V end was cut by 5 bases, the J end by 1 base, with 19 bases between.

The V call is TRBV29-1, the J call TRBJ2-7; 7 nucleotides align to TRBD1. The CDR3 covers 12 residues. Losses at the gene ends were 5 bases for V and 2 bases for J; bases not matched to a gene: 3. Per germline, CDR1 SQVTM and CDR2 ANQGSEA. The CDR3 DNA sequence: TGCAGCGTTACGGGACAGACCTACGAGCAGTACTTC. Amino acids: CSVTGQTYEQYF.

The rearrangement links TRBV12-3 or TRBV12-4 to TRBJ2-2; possibly TRBD1 for D (5 bases). CDR3 length equals 14 residues. Trimming pared 3 bases from V and 4 bases from J, leaving 9 bases between. In nucleotides, the CDR3 is TGTGCCAGCAGTTTTCAGGGTCGCACCGGGGAGCTGTTTTTT. It yields the protein CASSFQGRTGELFF.

The V call is TRBV29-1, the J call TRBJ2-7; either TRBD1 or TRBD2 may fit D (6 bases each). This CDR3 comprises 14 residues. CDR1 and CDR2 (germline): SQVTM, ANQGSEA. Trimming cost V 3 bases and J 8 bases, with 20 bases left between them. CDR3 sequence (DNA): TGCAGCGTTGAGGCATGGCGGGACACAGGAAAGCAGTACTTC. The encoded protein is CSVEAWRDTGKQYF.

This clonotype was counted only a few times. The chain employs TRBV28 and TRBJ2-1; 9 bases are shared with TRBD1. The J segment lost 9 bases and the V segment lost 1 base, leaving 4 bases of the junction unmatched. In germline, CDR1 is MDHEN, CDR2 SYDVKM. This CDR3 has 14 amino acids. The CDR3 DNA reads as TGTGCCAGCAGTTTATTCGGACAGGGGAGTGAGCAGTTCTTC. This gives the protein CASSLFGQGSEQFF.

V is TRBV28 and J is TRBJ2-3, with D perhaps matching TRBD2 (5 bases). The CDR3 spans 14 residues. The germline V and J ends were trimmed by 5 bases and 0 bases, with 9 bases remaining between them. From germline, CDR1 is MDHEN and CDR2 SYDVKM. The CDR3 DNA reads TGTGCCAGCAGTGGGCGGGTTAGCACAGATACGCAGTATTTT. Its translation: CASSGRVSTDTQYF.

This clonotype was found a few times. This CDR3 reads CASSSGGGGLTDTQYF. The CDR3 DNA is TGCGCCAGCAGCTCCGGTGGAGGGGGACTCACAGATACGCAGTATTTT. The chain has TRBV5-1 and TRBJ2-3; D tentatively reads TRBD1 or TRBD2 (6 bases each). The V end lost 3 bases, the J end lost 2 bases, and 16 bases lay between the germline ends. Germline loops: CDR1 SGHRS, CDR2 YFSETQ. The CDR3 consists of 16 residues.

In this sample, this clonotype turned up a few times. The rearrangement uses TRBV28 and TRBJ2-1, with 9 bases aligning to TRBD1. Germline CDR1 and CDR2: MDHEN and SYDVKM. The junction had 11 bases not matched to a gene; V was cut back by 8 bases and J by 9 bases. The length of the CDR3 is 14 residues. CDR3 coding DNA: TGTGCCAGCGGTCCCCGACAGGGGGAGGTTGAGCAGTTCTTC. It codes for CASGPRQGEVEQFF.

The chain is built from TRBV18 and TRBJ1-4; D is perhaps TRBD1 (6 bases). The CDR3 covers 15 residues. From germline, CDR1 is KGHSH and CDR2 LQKENI. Trimming left V 6 bases short and J 4 bases short, with 15 bases between. CDR3 sequence: CASSSTGYNNEKLFF. The CDR3 nucleotides read TGTGCCAGCTCGTCAACAGGGTATAATAATGAAAAACTGTTTTTT. The full variable domain, in which reference TRBV18 and TRBJ1-4 provide the parts outside the CDR3, is NAGVMQNPRHLVRRRGQEARLRCSPMKGHSHVYWYRQLPEEGLKFMVYLQKENIIDESGMPKERFSAEFPKEGPSILRIQQVVRGDSAAYFCASSSTGYNNEKLFFGSGTQLSVL.

The chain uses TRBV11-2 and TRBJ1-1, with D hard to call. V lost 2 bases and J lost 11, with 15 bases in between. Germline CDR1 reads SGHAT; CDR2 reads FQNNGV. This CDR3 is 13 amino acids long. In DNA, the CDR3 is TGTGCCAGCAGCTTAAGGGTTGGGTCTGGGGCTTTCTTT. Its protein is CASSLRVGSGAFF.

The chain recombines TRBV7-2 with TRBJ2-3; maybe TRBD2 (6 bases). This CDR3 region has 17 residues. Per germline, CDR1 SGHTA and CDR2 FQGNSA. The V end lost 1 base, the J end lost 1 base, and 15 bases lay between the germline ends. The CDR3 DNA is TGTGCCAGCAGCTTAGGTAGGGCGGGATCTGGCACAGATACGCAGTATTTT. Protein sequence: CASSLGRAGSGTDTQYF.

V gene TRBV5-1 combines with J gene TRBJ2-1, with a possible D match to TRBD2 (5 bases). Trimming stripped 0 bases from V and 7 bases from J, with 8 bases between. Germline CDR1 and CDR2: SGHRS and YFSETQ. This CDR3 contains 13 residues. The CDR3 loop reads CASSLVGGNEQFF. The CDR3 bases are TGCGCCAGCAGCTTGGTTGGCGGGAATGAGCAGTTCTTC.

The V and J genes are TRBV14 and TRBJ2-5; D perhaps matches TRBD2 (6 bases). The CDR3 consists of 15 residues. The germline V gene has CDR1 SGHDN and CDR2 FVKESK. The V gene lost 0 bases and the J gene lost 0 bases, with 8 bases spanning the gap. CDR3 nucleotide sequence: TGTGCCAGCAGCCAAGAGTGGAGGGACCAAGAGACCCAGTACTTC. Translated, it gives CASSQEWRDQETQYF.

This sequence joins TRBV29-1 and TRBJ2-6, with unresolved D. The CDR3 totals 13 residues. Germline CDR1 and CDR2: SQVTM and ANQGSEA. Between the trimmed V and J ends, which lost 0 bases and 4 bases, there was a span of 4 bases. The CDR3 DNA reads TGCAGCGTTGAAGAAATGGGGGCCAACGTCCTGACTTTC. Translated, it gives CSVEEMGANVLTF.

This clonotype came up once. A clone one base away is much larger, so this may be a read error. The V call is TRBV5-1, the J call TRBJ2-3; D not resolved. Germline V gives CDR1 SGHRS, CDR2 YFSETQ. Trimming took off 1 base at V and 5 bases at J, with 2 bases between the two ends. The CDR3 length is 11 residues. DNA for the CDR3: TGCGCCAGCAGCTTGAAAGATACGCAGTATTTT. Translating it yields CASSLKDTQYF.

This clonotype was seen once. The V call is TRBV19, the J call TRBJ1-2, with a weak D call TRBD1 (6 bases). Germline V gives CDR1 LNHDA, CDR2 SQIVND (reference sequence). V gave up 0 bases and J gave up 4 bases, with 18 bases separating them. The CDR3 has 17 residues. CDR3 DNA sequence: TGTGCCAGTAGTATAGATCTGAGGACAGTCTTCGGCTATGGCTACACCTTC. Translation: CASSIDLRTVFGYGYTF.